The 17 T cell receptor beta chains given below trace back to one sample, sequenced in a study of T cell responses to AZD1222 COVID-19 vaccine. TCRdb's copy holds only in-frame clones and misses some; the assay was immunoSEQ multiplex PCR. The sample shows roughly 190,000 clones, roughly 88% of them seen only once. The source was peripheral blood, collected on day 0 of AZD1222 vaccination. Receptors were obtained from an adult in good health.

The chain joins TRBV19 to TRBJ2-7; tentatively, D is TRBD1 or TRBD2 (5 bases each). The CDR3 totals 11 residues. Germline CDR1 LNHDA, CDR2 SQIVND (reference sequence). V was trimmed by 5 bases and J by 8 bases, leaving 10 bases between them. The CDR3 here is CASSGRQQQYF. The DNA of the CDR3 is TGTGCCAGTAGTGGGAGACAGCAGCAGTACTTC.

V usage is TRBV19 and J usage is TRBJ2-7, with D tentatively TRBD2 (6 bases). V was clipped by 5 bases and J by 3 bases, with 20 bases between them. The CDR3 loop spans 16 amino acids. Germline loops: CDR1 LNHDA, CDR2 SQIVND (reference sequence). In DNA form, the CDR3 reads TGTGCCAGTAGTCCGTTGTTACCGGGAGCCAACTACGAGCAGTACTTC. Amino acid sequence: CASSPLLPGANYEQYF. Using reference TRBV19 and TRBJ2-7 for the parts outside the CDR3, the full variable domain is DGGITQSPKYLFRKEGQNVTLSCEQNLNHDAMYWYRQDPGQGLRLIYYSQIVNDFQKGDIAEGYSVSREKKESFPLTVTSAQKNPTAFYLCASSPLLPGANYEQYFGPGTRLTVT.

This chain links TRBV24-1 with TRBJ1-1; D not certain. The CDR3 is 13 residues long. CDR1 is KGHDR and CDR2 is SFDVKD in the germline V gene. Trimming took off 5 bases at V and 0 bases at J, with 6 bases between the two ends. The CDR3 reads CATSAGLNTEAFF. For the CDR3, the DNA is TGTGCCACCAGTGCTGGGTTGAACACTGAAGCTTTCTTT.

J is TRBJ1-6 and V is TRBV6-5, with D hard to call. The CDR3 spans 15 residues. V was clipped by 6 bases and J by 8 bases, with 17 bases between them. Looked up from germline, CDR1 is MNHEY and CDR2 is SVGAGI. CDR3 region: CASSLALARDSPLHF. For the CDR3, the DNA is TGTGCCAGCAGCCTCGCTTTAGCACGGGATTCACCCCTCCACTTT.

The DNA for the CDR3 is TGTGCCAGCAGTTTATCGAGGCAGGGGGCTCTTGGCTACACCTTC. It codes for CASSLSRQGALGYTF. The gene calls are TRBV27 and TRBJ1-2; TRBD1 matches at 8 bases. Trimming cost V 0 bases and J 7 bases; bases outside gene matches: 7. Germline V CDR1 and CDR2: MNHEY, SMNVEV (reference sequence). The CDR3 is 15 amino acids.

This rearrangement joins TRBV7-3 to TRBJ2-7; tentative D call: TRBD2 (5 bases). The CDR3 is made up of 13 amino acids. Germline loops: CDR1 SGHTA, CDR2 FQGTGA. Trimming removed 5 bases at V and 5 bases at J, with 13 bases between. CDR3 coding DNA: TGTGCCAGCAGCAGGGAGTTGGCGGACGAGCAGTACTTC. It is translated as CASSRELADEQYF.

This rearrangement joins TRBV5-1 to TRBJ2-2, with D tentatively TRBD1 or TRBD2 (5 bases each). Germline V gene lookup returns CDR1 SGHRS and CDR2 YFSETQ. The CDR3 length is 19 residues. V dropped 0 bases and J dropped 0 bases, with 18 bases sitting between them. Written as DNA, the CDR3 is TGCGCCAGCAGCTTGGCAAAATCAGGGATGGGAGCGAACACCGGGGAGCTGTTTTTT. Its protein is CASSLAKSGMGANTGELFF.

V is TRBV28 and J is TRBJ2-7; TRBD1 aligns across 7 bases. The CDR3 totals 13 residues. Per germline, CDR1 MDHEN and CDR2 SYDVKM. The V segment lost 4 bases and the J segment 2 bases; nucleotides outside the gene matches: 2. The CDR3: CASSSGQPYEQYF. CDR3 in DNA: TGTGCCAGCAGTTCGGGACAGCCCTACGAGCAGTACTTC.

The rearrangement links TRBV6-1 to TRBJ1-5; D remains unclear. The CDR3 has 13 amino acids. The V gene lost 3 bases and the J gene lost 4 bases, with 7 bases spanning the gap. The germline V gene encodes CDR1 MNHNS and CDR2 SASEGT. In DNA form, the CDR3 reads TGTGCCAGCAGTGAGAGTAGGAATCAGCCCCAGCATTTT. Protein: CASSESRNQPQHF.

The J gene is TRBJ2-5, the V gene TRBV7-2; 13 bases fit TRBD2. The germline CDR1 and CDR2 sequences are SGHTA and FQGNSA. V trimming: 10 bases; J trimming: 5 bases; junction bases outside the gene matches: 16. This CDR3 region has 17 residues. CDR3 bases: TGTGCCACCGATGACCCGACTAGCGGGAGGCCCCTGGAGACCCAGTACTTC. Protein product: CATDDPTSGRPLETQYF.

As to this clone: At one of its ends the junction is not consistent with the germline gene, which may arise from a read error. V is TRBV4-3 and J is TRBJ1-4; possibly TRBD1 for D (6 bases). CDR3 length equals 16 residues. From germline, CDR1 is LGHNA and CDR2 YSLEER. This CDR3 reads CASNQDKGQGYEKLFF. DNA of the CDR3: TGCGCCAGCAACCAAGATAAAGGGCAGGGGTATGAAAAACTGTTTTTT.

The chain combines TRBV7-2 with TRBJ1-5; perhaps TRBD1 as D (5 bases). CDR3 size: 16 residues. With 0 bases removed from V and 2 bases from J, the gap between germline ends came to 11 bases. Per germline, CDR1 SGHTA and CDR2 FQGNSA. The CDR3 loop is CASSLAGAPGNQPQHF. The CDR3 DNA sequence: TGTGCCAGCAGCTTAGCCGGGGCACCGGGCAATCAGCCCCAGCATTTT.

This sequence joins TRBV5-5 and TRBJ2-7; D is unresolved. The CDR3 length is 14 residues. V was trimmed by 0 bases and J by 1 base, leaving 8 bases between them. The germline V gene encodes CDR1 SGHKS and CDR2 YYEKEE (reference sequence). The CDR3, as DNA: TGTGCCAGCAGCTTGGAGGCTCTTTCCTACGAGCAGTACTTC. Amino acid sequence: CASSLEALSYEQYF.

The CDR3 spells CASSLGTSGRGEETQYF. DNA of the CDR3: TGTGCCAGCAGCTTAGGGACTAGCGGGAGAGGGGAAGAGACCCAGTACTTC. The chain joins TRBV7-6 to TRBJ2-5; 13 nucleotides align to TRBD2. With 1 base clipped from V and 3 bases from J, the junction kept 5 bases outside the gene matches. The CDR3 length is 17 residues. CDR1 is SGHVS and CDR2 is FNYEAQ in the germline V gene. The full variable domain, in which reference TRBV7-6 and TRBJ2-5 provide the parts outside the CDR3, is GAGVSQSPRYKVTKRGQDVALRCDPISGHVSLYWYRQALGQGPEFLTYFNYEAQQDKSGLPNDRFSAERPEGSISTLTIQRTEQRDSAMYRCASSLGTSGRGEETQYFGPGTRLLVL.

The rearrangement uses TRBV6-1 and TRBJ1-2; D gene uncertain. Germline V gene sequence: CDR1 MNHNS, CDR2 SASEGT. V dropped 2 bases and J dropped 2 bases, with 9 bases sitting between them. The CDR3 has 14 amino acids. Written as DNA, the CDR3 is TGTGCCAGCAGTGAAACCGGGAAAAACTATGGCTACACCTTC. Its protein is CASSETGKNYGYTF.

The chain has TRBV5-1 and TRBJ2-1, with 8 positions matching TRBD2. CDR3 length equals 21 residues. V gave up 0 bases and J gave up 6 bases; unmatched junction bases: 23. The germline V gene has CDR1 SGHRS and CDR2 YFSETQ. The CDR3 sequence: CASSLEVWVARSGSVVNEQFF. Written as DNA, the CDR3 is TGCGCCAGCAGCTTGGAGGTGTGGGTCGCTAGGAGCGGGAGTGTTGTCAATGAGCAGTTCTTC.

This clone was seen just once. The V gene is TRBV19, the J gene TRBJ2-7; D may be TRBD1 or TRBD2 (5 bases each). Germline V gene sequence: CDR1 LNHDA, CDR2 SQIVND (reference sequence). This CDR3 has 13 amino acids. Trimming shortened V by 3 bases and J by 7 bases, and 13 bases separated the two germline ends. In DNA form, the CDR3 reads TGTGCCAGTAGTATTGCGAGGGACGTAGAGCAGTACTTC. It translates to CASSIARDVEQYF. The entire variable domain, with the rest obtained from reference TRBV19 and TRBJ2-7, is as follows: DGGITQSPKYLFRKEGQNVTLSCEQNLNHDAMYWYRQDPGQGLRLIYYSQIVNDFQKGDIAEGYSVSREKKESFPLTVTSAQKNPTAFYLCASSIARDVEQYFGPGTRLTVT.